The sequence of this TCR beta chain was determined in a study of OX40 agonist ivuxolimab in advanced cancers. Looking at the study overall: Patients received intravenous ivuxolimab every 2 weeks at 0.01 to 10 mg/kg. Subjects had a mean age of about 61 years, with a range of roughly 20 to 80; roughly 80% were male. Study observations and caveats: There were, on average, more expanded clones in CD8+ T cells than in CD4+.

For this clone: Its antigen remains unidentified.

This CDR3 has 12 residues. Germline values: CDR1 LGHNA, CDR2 YNFKEQ. Profiled with immunoSEQ multiplex PCR; TCRdb holds only in-frame clones, not every one. The sample has 20,000 to 25,000 clones, roughly 84% seen once. V is TRBV4-2 and J is TRBJ2-5; a possible D gene is TRBD2 (5 bases). Near its end, the DNA agrees better with TRBJ2-7, so the J call may be wrong. The starting material was CD4+ or CD8+ T cells sorted from blood, obtained in a trial of the OX40 agonist ivuxolimab. This TCR was recovered from an adult with an advanced solid tumor such as melanoma, head and neck, liver or kidney cancer. CDR3 sequence reads: CASSQALDEQYF. The CDR3 bases are TGTGCCAGCAGCCAAGCACTAGACGAGCAGTACTTC.